This record covers a single T cell receptor (beta chain). This entry belongs to a study of blood T cell repertoires in COVID-19. About the research overall: From the United States, Italy and Spain came samples of acute and convalescent COVID-19. PBMCs, B-cell-depleted T cells, or T cells provided the cDNA or gDNA that made up the material.

Method: immunoSEQ multiplex PCR; TCRdb's copy keeps in-frame clones and lacks some. The sample records 100,000 or so clones, less than 95% being singletons. The length of the CDR3 is 15 residues. V lost 7 bases and J lost 0, with 13 bases in between. CDR1 is MNHEY, CDR2 SVGEGT, per germline. The sample taken for sequencing was peripheral blood. This chain connects TRBV6-2 or TRBV6-3 to TRBJ2-1; D is unresolved. The source is a human donor with active COVID-19. The donor label of this sample is uncertain. CDR3: CASTPPRYSYNEQFF. DNA for the CDR3: TGTGCCAGCACCCCCCCGCGATACTCCTACAATGAGCAGTTCTTC.